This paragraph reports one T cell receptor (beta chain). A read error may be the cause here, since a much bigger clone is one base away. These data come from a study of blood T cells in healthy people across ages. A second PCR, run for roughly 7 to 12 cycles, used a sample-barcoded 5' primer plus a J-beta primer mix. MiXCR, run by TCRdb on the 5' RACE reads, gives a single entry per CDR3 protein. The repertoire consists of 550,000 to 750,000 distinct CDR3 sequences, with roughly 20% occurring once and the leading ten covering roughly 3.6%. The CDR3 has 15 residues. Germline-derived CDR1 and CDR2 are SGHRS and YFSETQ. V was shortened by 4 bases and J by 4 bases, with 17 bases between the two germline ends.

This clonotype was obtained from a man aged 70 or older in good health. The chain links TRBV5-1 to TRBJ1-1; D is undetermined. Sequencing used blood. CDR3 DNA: TGCGCCAGCAGCCTGGGTGGAGGGTGGGGCACTGAAGCTTTCTTT. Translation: CASSLGGGWGTEAFF.